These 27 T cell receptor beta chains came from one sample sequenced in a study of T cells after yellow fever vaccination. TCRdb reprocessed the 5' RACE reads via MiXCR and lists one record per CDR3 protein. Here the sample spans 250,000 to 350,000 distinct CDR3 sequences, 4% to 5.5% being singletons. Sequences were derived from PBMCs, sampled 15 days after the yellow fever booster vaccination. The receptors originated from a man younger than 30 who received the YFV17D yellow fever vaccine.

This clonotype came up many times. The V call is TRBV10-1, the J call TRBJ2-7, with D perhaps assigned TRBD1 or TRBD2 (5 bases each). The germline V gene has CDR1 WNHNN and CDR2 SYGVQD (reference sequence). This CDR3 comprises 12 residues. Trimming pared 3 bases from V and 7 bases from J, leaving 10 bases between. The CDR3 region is CASSDGAGEQYF. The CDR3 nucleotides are TGCGCCAGCAGTGACGGGGCGGGTGAGCAGTACTTC.

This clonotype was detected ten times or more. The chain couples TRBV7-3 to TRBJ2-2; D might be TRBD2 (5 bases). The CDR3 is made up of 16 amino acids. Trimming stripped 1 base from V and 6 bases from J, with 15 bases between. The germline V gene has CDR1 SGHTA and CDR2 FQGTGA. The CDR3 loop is CASSLNGQVGAGELFF. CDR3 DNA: TGTGCCAGCAGCTTAAATGGTCAGGTCGGGGCCGGGGAGCTGTTTTTT.

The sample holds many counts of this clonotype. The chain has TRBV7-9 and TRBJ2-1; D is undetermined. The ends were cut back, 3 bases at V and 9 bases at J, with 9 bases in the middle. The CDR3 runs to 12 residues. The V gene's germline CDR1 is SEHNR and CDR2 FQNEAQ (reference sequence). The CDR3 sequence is CASSLDWGEQFF. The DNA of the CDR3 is TGTGCCAGCAGCTTGGATTGGGGTGAGCAGTTCTTC. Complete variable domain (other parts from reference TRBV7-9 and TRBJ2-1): DTGVSQNPRHKITKRGQNVTFRCDPISEHNRLYWYRQTLGQGPEFLTYFQNEAQLEKSRLLSDRFSAERPKGSFSTLEIQRTEQGDSAMYLCASSLDWGEQFFGPGTRLTVL.

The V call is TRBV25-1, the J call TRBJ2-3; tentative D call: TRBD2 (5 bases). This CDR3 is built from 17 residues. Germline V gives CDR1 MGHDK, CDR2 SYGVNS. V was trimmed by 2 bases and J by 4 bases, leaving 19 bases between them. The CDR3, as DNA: TGTGCCAGCAGTGAACCCCTCATGGGAGCGTACCCAGATACGCAGTATTTT. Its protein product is CASSEPLMGAYPDTQYF.

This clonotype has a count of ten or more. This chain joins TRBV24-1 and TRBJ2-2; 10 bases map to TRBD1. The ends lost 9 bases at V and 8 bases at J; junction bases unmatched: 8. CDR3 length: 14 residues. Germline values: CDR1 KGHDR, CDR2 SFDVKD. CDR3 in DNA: TGTGCCACCCAGAAGACAGGGGGCGGTGGGGAGCTGTTTTTT. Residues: CATQKTGGGGELFF.

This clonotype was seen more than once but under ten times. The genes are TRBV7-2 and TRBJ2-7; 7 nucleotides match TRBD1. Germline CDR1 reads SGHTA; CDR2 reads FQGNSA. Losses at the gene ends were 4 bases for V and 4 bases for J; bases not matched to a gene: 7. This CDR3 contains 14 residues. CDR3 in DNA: TGTGCCAGCAGCTGGGACAGCCAGTTATACGAGCAGTACTTC. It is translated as CASSWDSQLYEQYF.

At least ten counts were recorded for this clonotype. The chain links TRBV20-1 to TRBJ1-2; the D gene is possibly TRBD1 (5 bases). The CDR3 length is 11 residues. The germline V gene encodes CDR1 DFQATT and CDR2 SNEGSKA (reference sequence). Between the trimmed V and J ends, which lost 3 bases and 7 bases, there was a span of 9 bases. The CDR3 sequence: CSARRGFGYTF. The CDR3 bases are TGCAGTGCTAGGCGGGGCTTTGGCTACACCTTC.

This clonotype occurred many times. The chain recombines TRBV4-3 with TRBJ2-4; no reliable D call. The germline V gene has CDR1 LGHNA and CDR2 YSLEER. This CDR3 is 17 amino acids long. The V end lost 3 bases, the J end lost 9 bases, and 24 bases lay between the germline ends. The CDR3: CASSQDVARPSVVIQYF. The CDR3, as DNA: TGCGCCAGCAGCCAGGATGTCGCGCGACCGAGTGTAGTCATTCAGTACTTC.

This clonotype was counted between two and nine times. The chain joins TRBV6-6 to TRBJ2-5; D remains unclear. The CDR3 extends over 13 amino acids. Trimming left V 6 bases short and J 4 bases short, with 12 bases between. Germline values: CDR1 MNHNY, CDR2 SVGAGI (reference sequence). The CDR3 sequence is CASSTLKRETQYF. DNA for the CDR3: TGTGCCAGCAGCACATTGAAGCGAGAGACCCAGTACTTC.

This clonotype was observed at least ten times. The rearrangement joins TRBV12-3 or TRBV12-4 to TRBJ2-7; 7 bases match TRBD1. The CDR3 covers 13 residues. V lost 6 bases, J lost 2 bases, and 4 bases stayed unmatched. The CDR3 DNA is TGTGCCAGCAGCAGACAGGGACCCTACGAGCAGTACTTC. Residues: CASSRQGPYEQYF.

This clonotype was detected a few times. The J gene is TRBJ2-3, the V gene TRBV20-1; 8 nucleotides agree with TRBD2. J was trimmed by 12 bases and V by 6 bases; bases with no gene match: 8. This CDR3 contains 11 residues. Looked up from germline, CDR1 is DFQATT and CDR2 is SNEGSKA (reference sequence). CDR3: CSADTGGPQYF. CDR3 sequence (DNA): TGCAGTGCGGATACGGGGGGGCCCCAGTATTTT.

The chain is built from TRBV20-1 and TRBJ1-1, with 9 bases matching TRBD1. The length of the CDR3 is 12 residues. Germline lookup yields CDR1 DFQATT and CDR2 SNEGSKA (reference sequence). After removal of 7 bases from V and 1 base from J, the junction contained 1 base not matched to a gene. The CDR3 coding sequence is TGCAGTGGACAGGGGGGGAACACTGAAGCTTTCTTT. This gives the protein CSGQGGNTEAFF.

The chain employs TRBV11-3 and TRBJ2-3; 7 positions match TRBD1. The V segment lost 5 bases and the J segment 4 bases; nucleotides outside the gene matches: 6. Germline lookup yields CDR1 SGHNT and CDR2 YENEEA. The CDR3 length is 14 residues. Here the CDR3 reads CASSPTGMADTQYF. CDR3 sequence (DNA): TGTGCCAGCAGCCCGACAGGGATGGCAGATACGCAGTATTTT. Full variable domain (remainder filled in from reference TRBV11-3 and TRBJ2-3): EAGVVQSPRYKIIEKKQPVAFWCNPISGHNTLYWYLQNLGQGPELLIRYENEEAVDDSQLPKDRFSAERLKGVDSTLKIQPAELGDSAVYLCASSPTGMADTQYFGPGTRLTVL.

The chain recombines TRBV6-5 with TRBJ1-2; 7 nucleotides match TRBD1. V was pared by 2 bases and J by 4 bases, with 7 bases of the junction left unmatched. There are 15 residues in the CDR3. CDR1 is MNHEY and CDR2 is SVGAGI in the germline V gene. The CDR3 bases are TGTGCCAGCAGTTACCTAGACAGGGAGGGCTATGGCTACACCTTC. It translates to CASSYLDREGYGYTF.

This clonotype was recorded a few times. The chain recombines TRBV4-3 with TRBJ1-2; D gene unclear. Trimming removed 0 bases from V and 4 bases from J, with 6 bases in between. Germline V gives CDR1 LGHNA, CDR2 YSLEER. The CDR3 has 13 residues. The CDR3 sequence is CASSQDLTYGYTF. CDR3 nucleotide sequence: TGCGCCAGCAGCCAAGATCTCACCTATGGCTACACCTTC.

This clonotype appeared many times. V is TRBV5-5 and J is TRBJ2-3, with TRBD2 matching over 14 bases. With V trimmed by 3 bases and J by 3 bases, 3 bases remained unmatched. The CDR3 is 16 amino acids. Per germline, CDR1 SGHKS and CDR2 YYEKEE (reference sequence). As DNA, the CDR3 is TGTGCCAGCAGCTCTAGACTAGCGGGGGGGACAGATACGCAGTATTTT. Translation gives CASSSRLAGGTDTQYF.

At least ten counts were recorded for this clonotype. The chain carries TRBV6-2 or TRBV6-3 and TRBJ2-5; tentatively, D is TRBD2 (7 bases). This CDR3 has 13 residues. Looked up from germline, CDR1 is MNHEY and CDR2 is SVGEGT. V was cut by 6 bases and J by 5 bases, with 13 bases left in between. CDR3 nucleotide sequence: TGTGCCAGCAGACTACAGGGAGGGGAGACCCAGTACTTC. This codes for CASRLQGGETQYF.

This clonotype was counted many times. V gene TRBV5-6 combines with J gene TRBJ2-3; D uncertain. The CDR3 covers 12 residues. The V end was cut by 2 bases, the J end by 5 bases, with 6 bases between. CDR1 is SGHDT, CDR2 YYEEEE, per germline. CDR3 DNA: TGTGCCAGCAGCTTCCCACAAGATACGCAGTATTTT. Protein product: CASSFPQDTQYF. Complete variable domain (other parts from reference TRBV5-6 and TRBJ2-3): DAGVTQSPTHLIKTRGQQVTLRCSPKSGHDTVSWYQQALGQGPQFIFQYYEEEERQRGNFPDRFSGHQFPNYSSELNVNALLLGDSALYLCASSFPQDTQYFGPGTRLTVL.

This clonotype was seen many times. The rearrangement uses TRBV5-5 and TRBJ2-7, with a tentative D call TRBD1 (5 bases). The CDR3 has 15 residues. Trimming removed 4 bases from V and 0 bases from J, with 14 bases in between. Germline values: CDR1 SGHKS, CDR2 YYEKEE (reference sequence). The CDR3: CASSGRVTSSYEQYV. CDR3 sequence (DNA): TGTGCCAGCAGCGGCAGGGTTACGAGCTCCTACGAGCAGTACGTC.

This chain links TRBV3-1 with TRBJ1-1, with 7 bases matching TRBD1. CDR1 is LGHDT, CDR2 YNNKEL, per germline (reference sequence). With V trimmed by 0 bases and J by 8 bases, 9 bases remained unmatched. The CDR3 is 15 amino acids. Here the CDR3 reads CASSQDAPPTGEAFF. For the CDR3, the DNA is TGTGCCAGCAGCCAAGATGCCCCGCCGACAGGGGAAGCTTTCTTT.

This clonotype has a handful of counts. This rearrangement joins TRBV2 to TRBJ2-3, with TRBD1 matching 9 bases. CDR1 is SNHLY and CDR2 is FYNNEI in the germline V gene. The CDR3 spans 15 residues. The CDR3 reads CATREQGAGTDTQYF. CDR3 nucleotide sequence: TGTGCAACCCGGGAACAGGGGGCAGGAACAGATACGCAGTATTTT.

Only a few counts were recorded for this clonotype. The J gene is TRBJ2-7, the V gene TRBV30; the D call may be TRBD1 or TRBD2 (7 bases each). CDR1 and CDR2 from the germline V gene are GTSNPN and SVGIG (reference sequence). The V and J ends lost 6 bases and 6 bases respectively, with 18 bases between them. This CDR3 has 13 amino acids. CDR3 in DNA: TGTGCCTGCCGGGGAGGGACAGTCTCCGAGCAGTACTTC. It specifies CACRGGTVSEQYF.

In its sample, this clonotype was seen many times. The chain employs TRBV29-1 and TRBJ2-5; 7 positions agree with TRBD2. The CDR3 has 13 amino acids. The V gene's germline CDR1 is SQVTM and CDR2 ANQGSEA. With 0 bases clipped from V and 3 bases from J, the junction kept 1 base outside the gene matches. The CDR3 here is CSVEDGGEETQYF. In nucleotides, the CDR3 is TGCAGCGTTGAAGATGGGGGGGAAGAGACCCAGTACTTC.

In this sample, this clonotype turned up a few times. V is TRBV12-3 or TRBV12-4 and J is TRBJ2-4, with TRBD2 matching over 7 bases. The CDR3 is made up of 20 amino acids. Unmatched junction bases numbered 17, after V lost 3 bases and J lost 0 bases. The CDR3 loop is CASSFWGGGSGSLAKNIQYF. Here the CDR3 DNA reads TGTGCCAGCAGTTTCTGGGGGGGGGGATCCGGGTCGCTAGCCAAAAACATTCAGTACTTC.

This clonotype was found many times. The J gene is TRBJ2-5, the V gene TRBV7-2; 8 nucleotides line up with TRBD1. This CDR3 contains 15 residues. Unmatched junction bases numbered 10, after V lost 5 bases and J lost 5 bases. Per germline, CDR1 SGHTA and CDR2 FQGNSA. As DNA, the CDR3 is TGTGCCAGCAGCCGGAATCAGGGGGCTGGGGAGACCCAGTACTTC. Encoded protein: CASSRNQGAGETQYF.

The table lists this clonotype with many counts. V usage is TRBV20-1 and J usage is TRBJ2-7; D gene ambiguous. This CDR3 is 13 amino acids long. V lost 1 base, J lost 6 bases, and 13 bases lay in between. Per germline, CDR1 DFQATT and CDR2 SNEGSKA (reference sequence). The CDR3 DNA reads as TGCAGTGCTAGAGCGTGGAGTCGGCTCGAGCAGTACTTC. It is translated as CSARAWSRLEQYF.

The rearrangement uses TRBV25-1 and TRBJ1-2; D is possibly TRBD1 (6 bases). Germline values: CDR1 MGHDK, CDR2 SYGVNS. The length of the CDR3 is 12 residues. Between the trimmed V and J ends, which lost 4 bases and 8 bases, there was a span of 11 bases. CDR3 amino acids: CASSGAGVGYTF. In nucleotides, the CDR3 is TGTGCCAGCAGTGGGGCAGGGGTCGGCTACACCTTC.